This T cell receptor (beta chain) was sequenced for a study of early T cells in non-severe SARS-CoV-2 infection. On this clonotype: Antigen specificity is unknown.

TCRdb passed the 5' RACE reads through MiXCR, listing each CDR3 protein once. This sample has under 75,000 distinct CDR3 sequences; roughly 12% occur once, and the top ten carry about 9.7%. Study conclusions and caveats: There was a bias toward anti-spike CD8 responses in VDJdb matching, which missed private and CD4 specificities.

This receptor was obtained from an adult who was a healthcare worker with PCR-confirmed SARS-CoV-2 infection or an uninfected control (not recorded which). Input material: whole blood.

CDR3 sequence (DNA): TGCGCCAGCAGCTTGGACGAGATGGACTTACCCCCCACTCGCTCGAGCTCCTACAATGAGCAGTTCTTC. Protein: CASSLDEMDLPPTRSSSYNEQFF. The chain carries TRBV5-1 and TRBJ2-1, with D perhaps TRBD2 (5 bases). V gave up 0 bases and J gave up 0 bases, with 31 bases separating them. The CDR3 runs 23 residues. The germline V gene has CDR1 SGHRS and CDR2 YFSETQ.